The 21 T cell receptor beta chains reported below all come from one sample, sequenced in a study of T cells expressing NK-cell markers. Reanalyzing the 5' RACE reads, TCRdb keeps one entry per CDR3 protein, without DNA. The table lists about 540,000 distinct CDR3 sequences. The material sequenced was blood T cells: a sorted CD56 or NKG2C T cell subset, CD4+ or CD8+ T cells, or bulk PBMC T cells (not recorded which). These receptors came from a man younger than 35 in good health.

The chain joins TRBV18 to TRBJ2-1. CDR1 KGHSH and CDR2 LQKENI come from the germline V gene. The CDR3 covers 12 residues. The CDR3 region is CASSEIGDEQFF.

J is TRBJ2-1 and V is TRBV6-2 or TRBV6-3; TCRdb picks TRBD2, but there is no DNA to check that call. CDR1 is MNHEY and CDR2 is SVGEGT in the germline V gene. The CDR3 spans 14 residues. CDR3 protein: CASEGLGPYNEQFF.

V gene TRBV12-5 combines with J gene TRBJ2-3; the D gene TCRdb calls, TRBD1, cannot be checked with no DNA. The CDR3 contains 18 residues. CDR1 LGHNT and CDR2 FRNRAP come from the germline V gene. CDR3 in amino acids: CASGLGTYSVASPDTQYF.

The CDR3 loop is CASSLVSGQGSTGELFF. The V call is TRBV7-7, the J call TRBJ2-2; the TRBD1 assignment by TCRdb is unverifiable without DNA. The CDR3 totals 17 residues. Germline V gene sequence: CDR1 SSHAT, CDR2 FNYEAQ (reference sequence).

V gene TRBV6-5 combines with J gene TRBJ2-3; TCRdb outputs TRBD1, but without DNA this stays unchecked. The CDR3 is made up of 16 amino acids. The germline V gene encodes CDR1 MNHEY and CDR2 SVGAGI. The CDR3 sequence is CASSYQQGISTDTQYF.

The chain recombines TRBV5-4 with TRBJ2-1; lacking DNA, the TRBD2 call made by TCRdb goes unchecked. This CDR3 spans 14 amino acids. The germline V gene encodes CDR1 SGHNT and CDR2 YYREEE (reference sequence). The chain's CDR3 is CASSLEVEAREQFF. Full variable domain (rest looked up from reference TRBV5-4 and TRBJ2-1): ETGVTQSPTHLIKTRGQQVTLRCSSQSGHNTVSWYQQALGQGPQFIFQYYREEENGRGNFPPRFSGLQFPNYSSELNVNALELDDSALYLCASSLEVEAREQFFGPGTRLTVL.

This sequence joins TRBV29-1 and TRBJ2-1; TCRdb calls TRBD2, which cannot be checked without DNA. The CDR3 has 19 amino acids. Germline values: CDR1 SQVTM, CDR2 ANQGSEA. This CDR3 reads CSVEDRTATRLAGDNEQFF.

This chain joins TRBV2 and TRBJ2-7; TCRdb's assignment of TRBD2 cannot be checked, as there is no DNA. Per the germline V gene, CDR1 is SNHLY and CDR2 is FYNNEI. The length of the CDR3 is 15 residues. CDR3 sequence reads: CASSEGTSSTYEQYF.

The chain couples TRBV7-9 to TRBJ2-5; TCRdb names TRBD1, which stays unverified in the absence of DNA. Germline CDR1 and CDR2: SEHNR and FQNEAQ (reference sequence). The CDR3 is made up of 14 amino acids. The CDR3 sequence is CASSRRQGVETQYF.

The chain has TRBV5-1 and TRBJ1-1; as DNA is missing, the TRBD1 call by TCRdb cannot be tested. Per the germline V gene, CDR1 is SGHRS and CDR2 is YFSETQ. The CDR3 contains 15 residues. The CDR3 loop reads CASSLEEGAVAEAFF. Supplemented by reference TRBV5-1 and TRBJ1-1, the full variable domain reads KAGVTQTPRYLIKTRGQQVTLSCSPISGHRSVSWYQQTPGQGLQFLFEYFSETQRNKGNFPGRFSGRQFSNSRSEMNVSTLELGDSALYLCASSLEEGAVAEAFFGQGTRLTVV.

CDR3 in amino acids: CASSFLTVGNTIYF. The chain combines TRBV7-2 with TRBJ1-3. The germline V gene has CDR1 SGHTA and CDR2 FQGNSA. CDR3 length: 14 amino acids.

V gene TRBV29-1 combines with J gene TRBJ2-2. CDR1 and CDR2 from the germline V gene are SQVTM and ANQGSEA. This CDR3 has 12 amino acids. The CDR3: CSVDKNTGELFF.

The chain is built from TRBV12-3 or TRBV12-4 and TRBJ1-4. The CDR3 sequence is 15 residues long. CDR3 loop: CASSLTPATNEKLFF.

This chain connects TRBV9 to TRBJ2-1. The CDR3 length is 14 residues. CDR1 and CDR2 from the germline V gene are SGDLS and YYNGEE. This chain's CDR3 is CASSVVSSYNEQFF.

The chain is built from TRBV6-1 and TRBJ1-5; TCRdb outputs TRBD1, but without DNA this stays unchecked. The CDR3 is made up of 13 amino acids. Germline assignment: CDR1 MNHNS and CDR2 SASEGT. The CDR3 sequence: CASSSRAAGAQHF.

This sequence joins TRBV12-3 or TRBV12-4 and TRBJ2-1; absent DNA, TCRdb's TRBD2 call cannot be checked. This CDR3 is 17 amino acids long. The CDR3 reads CASSGLAGGPGYNEQFF.

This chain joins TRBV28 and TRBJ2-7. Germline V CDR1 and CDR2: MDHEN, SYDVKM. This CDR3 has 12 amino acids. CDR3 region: CASSSDIHEQYF.

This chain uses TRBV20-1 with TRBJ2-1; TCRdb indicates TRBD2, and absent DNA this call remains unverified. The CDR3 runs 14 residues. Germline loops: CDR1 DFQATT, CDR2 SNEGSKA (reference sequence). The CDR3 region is CSARLAGVLNEQFF.

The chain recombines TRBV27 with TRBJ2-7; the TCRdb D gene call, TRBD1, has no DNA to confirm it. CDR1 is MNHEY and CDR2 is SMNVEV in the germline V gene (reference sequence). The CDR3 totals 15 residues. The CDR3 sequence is CASSSWDSFWYEQYF.

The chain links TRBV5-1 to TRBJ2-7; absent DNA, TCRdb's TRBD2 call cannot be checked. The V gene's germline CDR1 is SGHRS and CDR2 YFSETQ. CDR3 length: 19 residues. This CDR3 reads CASARGRDPTSGQSYEQYF.

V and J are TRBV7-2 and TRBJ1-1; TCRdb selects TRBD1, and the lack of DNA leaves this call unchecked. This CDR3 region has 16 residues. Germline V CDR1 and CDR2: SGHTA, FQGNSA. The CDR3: CASSLARSRGSTEAFF.